In its sample, the clone carrying this T cell receptor (beta chain) was seen a few times. What it binds is not known. The data stem from a study of blood T cells in healthy people across ages. Overall study context: The template switching approach captured approximately one barcoded beta molecule for every two T cells.

Germline V gene lookup returns CDR1 MNHEY and CDR2 SVGEGT. This CDR3 has 12 residues. V was clipped by 6 bases and J by 8 bases, with 11 bases between them. Points from the study as a whole: Considered underestimates were the diversity estimates obtained from one million T cells. Diversity was higher, and naive CD4+ cells more numerous, in long-lived donors than in aged donors. Measured against age, TCR beta diversity per million T cells decreased in a roughly linear manner.

A second about 7 to 12 cycle PCR used barcoded and J-beta primers. TCRdb fed the 5' RACE reads into MiXCR, producing one record per CDR3 protein. Of some 800,000 distinct CDR3 sequences listed, approximately 44% are singletons. The TCR sequence derives from a man in his sixties in good health. Sequenced input: blood. This sequence joins TRBV6-2 or TRBV6-3 and TRBJ1-5, with D unclear. DNA for the CDR3: TGTGCCAGCAGGGACCCGGCGGAGCCCCAGCATTTT. It specifies CASRDPAEPQHF.